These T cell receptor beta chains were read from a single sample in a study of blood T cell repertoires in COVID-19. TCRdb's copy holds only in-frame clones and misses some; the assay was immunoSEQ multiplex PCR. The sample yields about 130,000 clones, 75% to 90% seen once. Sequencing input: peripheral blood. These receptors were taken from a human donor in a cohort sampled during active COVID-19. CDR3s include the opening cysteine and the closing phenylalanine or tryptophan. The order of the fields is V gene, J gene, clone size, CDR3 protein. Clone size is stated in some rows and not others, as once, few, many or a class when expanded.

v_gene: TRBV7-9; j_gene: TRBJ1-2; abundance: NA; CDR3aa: CASSLGADLRDGYTF
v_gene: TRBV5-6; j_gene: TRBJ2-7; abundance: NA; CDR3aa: CASSLPGQGSYEQYF
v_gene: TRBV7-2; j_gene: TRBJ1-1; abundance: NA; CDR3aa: CASSRDRGRLRDTEAFF
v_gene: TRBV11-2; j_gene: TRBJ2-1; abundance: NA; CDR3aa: CASSLGTSGRNEQFF
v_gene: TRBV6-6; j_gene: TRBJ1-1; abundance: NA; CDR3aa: CASSRDSYTEAFF
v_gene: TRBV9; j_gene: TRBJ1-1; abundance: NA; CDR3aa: CASSGRGGAFF
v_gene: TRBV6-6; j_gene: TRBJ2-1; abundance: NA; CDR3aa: CASSRTSGHEQFF
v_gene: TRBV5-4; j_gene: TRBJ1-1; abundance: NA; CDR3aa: CASSPGTGRNTEAFF
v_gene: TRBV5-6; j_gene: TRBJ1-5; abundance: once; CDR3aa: CASSLGAAASNQPQHF
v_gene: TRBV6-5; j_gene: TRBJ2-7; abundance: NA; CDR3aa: CASSQGYYEQYF
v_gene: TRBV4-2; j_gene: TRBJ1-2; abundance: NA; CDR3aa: CASSQDGRVRDTYGYTF
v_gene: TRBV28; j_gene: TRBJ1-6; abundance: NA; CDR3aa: CASSLYISYNSPLHF
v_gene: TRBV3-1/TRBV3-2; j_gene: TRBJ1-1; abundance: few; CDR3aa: CASSQRLRGGEAFF
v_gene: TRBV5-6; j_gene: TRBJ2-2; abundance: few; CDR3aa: CASSEAGGSTGELFF
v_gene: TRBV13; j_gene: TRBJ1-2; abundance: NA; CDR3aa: CASSLNVVGYTF
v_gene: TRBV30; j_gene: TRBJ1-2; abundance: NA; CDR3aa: CAWSRDRGGDGYTF
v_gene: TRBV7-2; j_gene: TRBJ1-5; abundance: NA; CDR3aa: CASSSKGQGNQPQHF
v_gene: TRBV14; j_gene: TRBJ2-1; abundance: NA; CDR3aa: CASSPVGQGYNEQFF
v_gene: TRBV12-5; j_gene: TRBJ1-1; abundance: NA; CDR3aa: CASGETGMVSDTEAFF
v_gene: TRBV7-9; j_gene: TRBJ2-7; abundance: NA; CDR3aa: CASNTGGYEQYF
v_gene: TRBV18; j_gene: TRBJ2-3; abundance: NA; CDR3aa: CASSPTGHPDTQYF
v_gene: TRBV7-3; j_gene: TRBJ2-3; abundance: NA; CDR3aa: CASSSTGGSDTQYF
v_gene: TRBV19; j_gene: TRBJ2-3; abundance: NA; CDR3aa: CASSITGISTDTQYF
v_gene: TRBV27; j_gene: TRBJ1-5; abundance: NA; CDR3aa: CASGPSGQPQHF
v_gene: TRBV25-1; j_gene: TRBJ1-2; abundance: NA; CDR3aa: CASSAWAEVPNYGYTF
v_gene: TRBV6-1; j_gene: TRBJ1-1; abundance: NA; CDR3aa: CASSETEGTEAFF
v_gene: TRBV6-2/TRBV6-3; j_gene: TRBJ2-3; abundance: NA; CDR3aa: CASSYSIGGGAKSGRRDTQYF
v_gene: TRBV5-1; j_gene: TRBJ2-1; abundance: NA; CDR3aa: CASSTSGRASYNEQFF